A single sample gave rise to the 32 T cell receptor beta chains below, sequenced in a study of graft-versus-host responses after intestinal transplantation. Lamina propria and intraepithelial lymphocytes were released by processing graft tissue. Clones were read by immunoSEQ multiplex PCR, and TCRdb kept only the in-frame ones, dropping some. The data hold around 7,800 clones, with roughly two thirds observed a single time. Sequencing was performed on ileum tissue, taken roughly 50 days after transplant. These receptor sequences come from a human patient who received an intestinal transplant, so some T cells may come from the graft donor.

The rearrangement joins TRBV5-6 to TRBJ1-1; D is perhaps TRBD1 (6 bases). Per the germline V gene, CDR1 is SGHDT and CDR2 is YYEEEE. Trimming took off 0 bases at V and 4 bases at J, with 16 bases between the two ends. CDR3 length: 16 amino acids. The CDR3 loop is CASSLGPLQGFTEAFF. CDR3 coding DNA: TGTGCCAGCAGCTTGGGTCCACTACAGGGTTTCACTGAAGCTTTCTTT. Full variable domain (outside the CDR3, taken from reference TRBV5-6 and TRBJ1-1): DAGVTQSPTHLIKTRGQQVTLRCSPKSGHDTVSWYQQALGQGPQFIFQYYEEEERQRGNFPDRFSGHQFPNYSSELNVNALLLGDSALYLCASSLGPLQGFTEAFFGQGTRLTVV.

The chain joins TRBV6-6 to TRBJ2-2, with a weak D call TRBD2 (5 bases). The V gene lost 5 bases and the J gene lost 3 bases, with 16 bases spanning the gap. The CDR3 is 16 residues long. Germline V gene lookup returns CDR1 MNHNY and CDR2 SVGAGI (reference sequence). The CDR3 region has the DNA TGTGCCAGCAGTGCGGCCGGGCCGCGGGACACCGGGGAGCTGTTTTTT. Its protein is CASSAAGPRDTGELFF.

V usage is TRBV7-3 and J usage is TRBJ2-3; 8 bases match TRBD2. CDR3 length: 15 residues. The germline CDR1 and CDR2 sequences are SGHTA and FQGTGA. The junction had 3 bases not matched to a gene; V was cut back by 1 base and J by 3 bases. As DNA, the CDR3 is TGTGCCAGCAGCTTAATGCCTAGCGGGACAGATACGCAGTATTTT. This sequence encodes CASSLMPSGTDTQYF.

The chain recombines TRBV6-5 with TRBJ2-7, with 7 bases that match TRBD1. This CDR3 has 14 amino acids. Germline V gene lookup returns CDR1 MNHEY and CDR2 SVGAGI. J lost 2 bases, V lost 2 bases, and 3 bases had no gene match. CDR3 in DNA: TGTGCCAGCAGTTACCGGGACAGACCCTACGAGCAGTACGTC. Translating it yields CASSYRDRPYEQYV.

This rearrangement joins TRBV19 to TRBJ1-6, with no clear D. Trimming cost V 6 bases and J 9 bases, with 12 bases left between them. Germline V CDR1 and CDR2: LNHDA, SQIVND (reference sequence). The CDR3 length is 13 residues. This CDR3 is CASRAGFSSPLHF. CDR3 DNA sequence: TGTGCCAGTAGGGCGGGTTTTTCTTCACCCCTCCACTTT.

This chain joins TRBV4-1 and TRBJ2-4, with TRBD1 matching over 10 bases. Losses at the gene ends were 0 bases for V and 8 bases for J; bases not matched to a gene: 4. The germline gives CDR1 MGHRA, CDR2 YSYEKL. The CDR3 loop spans 15 amino acids. The CDR3 DNA reads TGCGCCAGCAGCCAAGATCGCGGGACAGGGGACATTCAGTACTTC. Its protein is CASSQDRGTGDIQYF.

The chain employs TRBV15 and TRBJ2-1, with 10 bases lining up with TRBD2. V shed 0 bases, J shed 7 bases, and the junction held 3 bases outside the gene matches. The V gene's germline CDR1 is LNHNV and CDR2 YYDKDF (reference sequence). The CDR3 spans 15 residues. Here the CDR3 DNA reads TGTGCCACCAGCAGAGAAGCGGGGGGGCCAAATGAGCAGTTCTTC. Translation gives CATSREAGGPNEQFF. The entire variable domain, with the rest obtained from reference TRBV15 and TRBJ2-1, is as follows: DAMVIQNPRYQVTQFGKPVTLSCSQTLNHNVMYWYQQKSSQAPKLLFHYYDKDFNNEADTPDNFQSRRPNTSFCFLDIRSPGLGDTAMYLCATSREAGGPNEQFFGPGTRLTVL.

The chain is built from TRBV5-1 and TRBJ2-7; 10 bases agree with TRBD2. In germline, CDR1 is SGHRS, CDR2 YFSETQ. There are 15 residues in the CDR3. V dropped 4 bases and J dropped 3; count of bases not matched to a gene: 7. CDR3 sequence (DNA): TGCGCCAGCAGCACAAAGCGGGGGGGATTCTACGAGCAGTACGTC. It yields the protein CASSTKRGGFYEQYV.

This clone was counted a few times. V gene TRBV5-4 combines with J gene TRBJ2-4; TRBD1 matches at 7 bases. Per the germline V gene, CDR1 is SGHNT and CDR2 is YYREEE (reference sequence). The CDR3 is 13 amino acids. The trim removed 5 bases at V and 8 bases at J, leaving 7 bases unmatched. CDR3 coding DNA: TGTGCCAGCAGGGAAAACAGGGGAGACATTCAGTACTTC. Its translation: CASRENRGDIQYF. Full variable domain (rest looked up from reference TRBV5-4 and TRBJ2-4): ETGVTQSPTHLIKTRGQQVTLRCSSQSGHNTVSWYQQALGQGPQFIFQYYREEENGRGNFPPRFSGLQFPNYSSELNVNALELDDSALYLCASRENRGDIQYFGAGTRLSVL.

This clone has only a few counts. The chain recombines TRBV21-1 with TRBJ2-7; the table's D call TRBD2 went unverified against the DNA. TRBV21-1 is assigned pseudogene status. This CDR3 is built from 16 residues. CDR3 sequence reads: CASSKSSPTYYYEQYV. The DNA of the CDR3 is TGTGCCAGCAGCAAGTCATCCCCGACCTACTACTACGAGCAGTACGTC.

A remark on this clone: The sample carries other DNA sequences with the same CDR3. The rearrangement uses TRBV11-3 and TRBJ2-1, with 9 nucleotides matching TRBD1. The V segment lost 5 bases and the J segment 3 bases; nucleotides outside the gene matches: 5. Germline V gives CDR1 SGHNT, CDR2 YENEEA. CDR3 length: 15 residues. The CDR3 spells CASSPRDRDYNEQFF. DNA of the CDR3: TGTGCCAGCAGCCCCCGGGACAGGGACTACAATGAGCAGTTCTTC.

In DNA form, the CDR3 reads TGTGCCAGCAGTTCCGAGATGGGAGGGGGTGAAAAACTGTTTTTT. Translation gives CASSSEMGGGEKLFF. This chain links TRBV27 with TRBJ1-4, with a tentative D call TRBD1 (6 bases). Germline V gene data show CDR1 as MNHEY and CDR2 as SMNVEV (reference sequence). This CDR3 is built from 15 residues. V shed 4 bases and J shed 7 bases, with 16 bases lying between them. The full variable domain, completed using reference TRBV27 and TRBJ1-4, is EAQVTQNPRYLITVTGKKLTVTCSQNMNHEYMSWYRQDPGLGLRQIYYSMNVEVTDKGDVPEGYKVSRKEKRNFPLILESPSPNQTSLYFCASSSEMGGGEKLFFGSGTQLSVL.

The chain recombines TRBV4-1 with TRBJ2-1; tentative D call: TRBD2 (5 bases). The CDR3 spans 16 residues. With 0 bases removed from V and 5 bases from J, the gap between germline ends came to 14 bases. The germline gives CDR1 MGHRA, CDR2 YSYEKL. CDR3 loop: CASSQETQRINNEQFF. DNA of the CDR3: TGCGCCAGCAGCCAAGAGACCCAGCGGATCAACAATGAGCAGTTCTTC.

J is TRBJ2-3 and V is TRBV28; tentative D call: TRBD2 (6 bases). V was pared by 9 bases and J by 0 bases, with 13 bases between. CDR1 is MDHEN, CDR2 SYDVKM, per germline. The CDR3 is 14 residues long. CDR3 coding DNA: TGTGCCAGTGGGACTCATACTAGCACAGATACGCAGTATTTT. Translating it yields CASGTHTSTDTQYF.

This clone has a single count. The rearrangement links TRBV2 to TRBJ2-5; the D gene is possibly TRBD1 (6 bases). This CDR3 spans 16 amino acids. The germline V gene has CDR1 SNHLY and CDR2 FYNNEI. The V end was cut by 2 bases, the J end by 4 bases, with 17 bases between. The CDR3 spells CASSEMGTGRLETQYF. The CDR3 bases are TGTGCCAGCAGTGAAATGGGAACAGGGCGGCTAGAGACCCAGTACTTC.

The chain combines TRBV16 with TRBJ2-3; D perhaps matches TRBD1 (6 bases). V was trimmed by 1 base and J by 2 bases, leaving 13 bases between them. The CDR3 contains 16 residues. In germline, CDR1 is KGHSY, CDR2 FQNENV. CDR3 amino acids: CASSQLLGAATDTQYF. CDR3 nucleotides: TGTGCCAGCAGCCAATTACTGGGGGCGGCCACAGATACGCAGTATTTT.

Judged by abundance, this clone is medium-sized. This chain uses TRBV28 with TRBJ1-1, with TRBD1 identical over 9 bases. CDR3 length equals 13 residues. V trimming: 6 bases; J trimming: 5 bases; junction bases outside the gene matches: 4. Germline V gene sequence: CDR1 MDHEN, CDR2 SYDVKM. The CDR3 nucleotides are TGTGCCAGCAGAGGACAGGGGAGGACTGAAGCTTTCTTT. It specifies CASRGQGRTEAFF.

The CDR3 region is CASSQESGGLSSYNEQFF. CDR3 coding DNA: TGTGCCAGCAGCCAAGAGTCGGGGGGCCTTAGCTCCTACAATGAGCAGTTCTTC. The J gene is TRBJ2-1, the V gene TRBV4-2; possible D gene TRBD2, 7 bases. CDR1 is LGHNA and CDR2 is YNFKEQ in the germline V gene. With 0 bases removed from V and 0 bases from J, the gap between germline ends came to 15 bases. The length of the CDR3 is 18 residues.

This clone was seen a handful of times. The CDR3 spells CASSSSDRGLGIQYF. The CDR3, as DNA: TGTGCCAGTAGTTCGTCGGACAGGGGGCTAGGCATTCAGTACTTC. This sequence joins TRBV19 and TRBJ2-4; 11 bases are a match to TRBD1. This CDR3 contains 15 residues. CDR1 and CDR2 from the germline V gene are LNHDA and SQIVND (reference sequence). With V trimmed by 5 bases and J by 9 bases, 9 bases remained unmatched.

V and J are TRBV28 and TRBJ1-5; the D gene is possibly TRBD1 (6 bases). The CDR3 consists of 16 residues. V shed 3 bases and J shed 0 bases, with 12 bases lying between them. Germline V gene data show CDR1 as MDHEN and CDR2 as SYDVKM. The CDR3 spells CASSFGRGYSNQPQHF. The CDR3 DNA is TGTGCCAGCAGTTTTGGCAGGGGTTATAGCAATCAGCCCCAGCATTTT.

This chain links TRBV27 with TRBJ2-2, with a tentative D call TRBD1 (5 bases). The CDR3 spans 17 residues. The V end lost 2 bases, the J end lost 3 bases, and 16 bases lay between the germline ends. The germline CDR1 and CDR2 sequences are MNHEY and SMNVEV (reference sequence). CDR3 in amino acids: CASSLKPQGFYTGELFF. In DNA, the CDR3 is TGTGCCAGCAGTTTAAAGCCCCAGGGCTTCTACACCGGGGAGCTGTTTTTT.

The J gene is TRBJ1-2, the V gene TRBV27; 7 bases line up with TRBD1. CDR3 length equals 15 residues. Germline values: CDR1 MNHEY, CDR2 SMNVEV (reference sequence). The V and J ends lost 4 bases and 2 bases, in that order; junction bases with no gene match: 7. CDR3 region: CASSSIGTENYGYTF. The CDR3 DNA reads as TGTGCCAGCAGTTCTATCGGGACAGAGAACTATGGCTACACCTTC.

The CDR3 DNA reads TGTGCCACCAGCAGAGAGAAGCGGGGGGAGACCCAGTACTTC. Translating it yields CATSREKRGETQYF. This chain connects TRBV15 to TRBJ2-5, with 8 positions matching TRBD2. Unmatched junction bases numbered 2, after V lost 0 bases and J lost 5 bases. Germline CDR1 and CDR2: LNHNV and YYDKDF (reference sequence). The length of the CDR3 is 14 residues.

This clone turned up a few times. This sequence joins TRBV28 and TRBJ2-5; 7 bases line up with TRBD1. Germline CDR1 and CDR2: MDHEN and SYDVKM. The CDR3 contains 16 residues. Trimming at V came to 7 bases and at J to 1 base, leaving 12 bases not matched to a gene. Here the CDR3 reads CASTTRTRGPQETQYF. The DNA for the CDR3 is TGTGCCAGCACCACCCGGACAAGGGGGCCCCAAGAGACCCAGTACTTC.

The chain is built from TRBV27 and TRBJ1-4, with no clear D. CDR3 length: 15 residues. The V gene's germline CDR1 is MNHEY and CDR2 SMNVEV (reference sequence). V was pared by 3 bases and J by 6 bases, with 14 bases between. CDR3 sequence (DNA): TGTGCCAGCAGTTTGGCGGGTACAGCACATGAAAAACTGTTTTTT. It is translated as CASSLAGTAHEKLFF.

This clone was detected only a few times. CDR3 in amino acids: CAWTLGRRNTEAFF. The DNA for the CDR3 is TGTGCCTGGACCCTTGGAAGGAGGAACACTGAAGCTTTCTTT. V and J are TRBV30 and TRBJ1-1; D unclear. Trimming left V 4 bases short and J 1 base short, with 13 bases between. The CDR3 sequence is 14 residues long. CDR1 GTSNPN and CDR2 SVGIG come from the germline V gene (reference sequence).

V usage is TRBV7-8 and J usage is TRBJ2-1; TRBD1 aligns across 11 bases. The CDR3 sequence is 17 residues long. Germline CDR1 reads SGHVS; CDR2 reads FQNEAQ. V was pared by 4 bases and J by 1 base, with 6 bases of the junction left unmatched. CDR3 in DNA: TGTGCCAGCAGCTCTCGGACAGGGGGCTTTTCCTACAATGAGCAGTTCTTC. Residues: CASSSRTGGFSYNEQFF.

This clone came up a few times. The chain uses TRBV28 and TRBJ1-1; TRBD1 aligns across 7 bases. The CDR3 totals 15 residues. Germline V lookup: CDR1 MDHEN, CDR2 SYDVKM. Germline trimming cut 5 bases from V and 2 bases from J; bases unmatched to any gene: 8. The CDR3 protein is CASSPPTGFNTEAFF. Written as DNA, the CDR3 is TGTGCCAGCAGTCCTCCGACAGGGTTTAACACTGAAGCTTTCTTT.

In its sample, this clone ranks as medium-sized. This chain joins TRBV6-1 and TRBJ2-7; possible D gene TRBD2, 5 bases. This CDR3 is 14 amino acids long. The V gene's germline CDR1 is MNHNS and CDR2 SASEGT. The V gene lost 4 bases and the J gene lost 5 bases, with 15 bases spanning the gap. CDR3 sequence: CASSAMTTNDEQYV. CDR3 DNA sequence: TGTGCCAGCAGTGCGATGACTACTAACGACGAGCAGTACGTC.

The J gene is TRBJ1-5, the V gene TRBV28; maybe TRBD1 (5 bases). This CDR3 has 17 amino acids. CDR1 and CDR2 from the germline V gene are MDHEN and SYDVKM. The ends were cut back, 0 bases at V and 2 bases at J, with 14 bases in the middle. CDR3 sequence (DNA): TGTGCCAGCAGTTTATGGGTTCAGGGAATGCGCAATCAGCCCCAGCATTTT. Encoded protein: CASSLWVQGMRNQPQHF.

The rearrangement links TRBV30 to TRBJ2-1; 15 bases align to TRBD2. The junction had 11 bases not matched to a gene; V was cut back by 4 bases and J by 10 bases. Germline CDR1 reads GTSNPN; CDR2 reads SVGIG (reference sequence). The CDR3 length is 16 residues. Written as DNA, the CDR3 is TGTGCCTGGAATGGACCGGGACTAGCGGGGGGTATCGAGCAGTTCTTC. Protein sequence: CAWNGPGLAGGIEQFF. Based on the CDR3 plus reference TRBV30 and TRBJ2-1, the full variable domain is SQTIHQWPATLVQPVGSPLSLECTVEGTSNPNLYWYRQAAGRGLQLLFYSVGIGQISSEVPQNLSASRPQDRQFILSSKKLLLSDSGFYLCAWNGPGLAGGIEQFFGPGTRLTVL.

The chain has TRBV5-8 and TRBJ1-4, with D maybe TRBD1 (6 bases). Trimming took 4 bases from V and 2 from J, leaving 12 bases between them. Per germline, CDR1 SGHTS and CDR2 YDEGEE. CDR3 length equals 15 residues. DNA for the CDR3: TGTGCCAGCAGCCGGTACCAGGGGACTAATGAAAAACTGTTTTTT. Residues: CASSRYQGTNEKLFF.